This paragraph covers one T cell receptor beta chain sequence. Germline is not matched at one junction end, which may reflect a read error. These data come from a study of control samples from healthy donors and cancer patients. CDR1 is SGDLS and CDR2 is YYNGEE in the germline V gene. This CDR3 contains 14 residues. Repertoires were generated with immunoSEQ multiplex PCR, while TCRdb's copy carries only in-frame clones and drops some. This table has about 59,000 clones, more than 85% appearing once. The chain is built from TRBV9 and TRBJ2-7, with a weak D call TRBD1 (5 bases). The material sequenced was PBMCs. The sequence was collected from a middle-aged man with colorectal cancer. The CDR3 loop is CASSVVGQGDDIHF. The DNA of the CDR3 is TGTGCCAGCAGCGTAGTTGGGCAGGGCGACGACATACACTTC.